The 20 T cell receptor beta chains below all came from one sample that was sequenced in a study of cytomegalovirus exposure and HLA in healthy donors. TCRdb keeps only in-frame clones here, not all; method: immunoSEQ multiplex PCR. This table holds roughly 65,000 clones, over 85% found once. Sequencing was carried out using PBMCs. The source is a man younger than 30 in good health and CMV-seropositive.

The chain uses TRBV7-6 and TRBJ1-2, with TRBD1 as a possible D gene (5 bases). The CDR3 is 12 amino acids. Trimming removed 5 bases at V and 7 bases at J, with 11 bases between. In germline, CDR1 is SGHVS, CDR2 FNYEAQ. CDR3 nucleotides: TGTGCCAGCAGCCTTTCGGGGGGTGGCTACACCTTC. This codes for CASSLSGGGYTF.

The V call is TRBV16, the J call TRBJ1-1; D uncertain. From germline, CDR1 is KGHSY and CDR2 FQNENV. Deletions cut 1 base from V and 0 bases from J, with 9 bases between. The CDR3 has 15 amino acids. Written as DNA, the CDR3 is TGTGCCAGCAGCCAATACTCGGGGTTGAACACTGAAGCTTTCTTT. It specifies CASSQYSGLNTEAFF.

The J gene is TRBJ2-7, the V gene TRBV6-6, with D maybe TRBD2 (6 bases). Trimming shortened V by 6 bases and J by 0 bases, and 15 bases separated the two germline ends. Germline V lookup: CDR1 MNHNY, CDR2 SVGAGI (reference sequence). This CDR3 contains 15 residues. CDR3 bases: TGTGCCAGCAGACTCACGATCGGGAGCTCCTACGAGCAGTACTTC. This gives the protein CASRLTIGSSYEQYF.

The V and J genes are TRBV30 and TRBJ1-2; D is ambiguous. Trimming took off 2 bases at V and 5 bases at J, with 15 bases between the two ends. The CDR3 totals 14 residues. Per the germline V gene, CDR1 is GTSNPN and CDR2 is SVGIG (reference sequence). As DNA, the CDR3 is TGTGCCTGGAGTCTCAACATATATCTGTATGGCTACACCTTC. Translation gives CAWSLNIYLYGYTF.

CDR3 sequence: CASSSGSTGLGKDGYTF. In DNA, the CDR3 is TGTGCCAGCAGTTCGGGGTCTACAGGGCTCGGGAAGGATGGCTACACCTTC. The chain uses TRBV28 and TRBJ1-2; perhaps TRBD1 as D (6 bases). This CDR3 comprises 17 residues. Between the trimmed V and J ends, which lost 4 bases and 6 bases, there was a span of 24 bases. The germline gives CDR1 MDHEN, CDR2 SYDVKM.

The chain carries TRBV7-8 and TRBJ2-2; 7 bases agree with TRBD1. CDR3 length: 19 residues. Trimming removed 3 bases from V and 0 bases from J; junction bases left unmatched: 13. Germline loops: CDR1 SGHVS, CDR2 FQNEAQ. CDR3 DNA: TGTGCCAGCAGCTTGAAAAGACAGGGAAAATACGCGAACACCGGGGAGCTGTTTTTT. Its protein product is CASSLKRQGKYANTGELFF. Full variable domain (missing parts from reference TRBV7-8 and TRBJ2-2): GAGVSQSPRYKVAKRGQDVALRCDPISGHVSLFWYQQALGQGPEFLTYFQNEAQLDKSGLPSDRFFAERPEGSVSTLKIQRTQQEDSAVYLCASSLKRQGKYANTGELFFGEGSRLTVL.

J is TRBJ2-7 and V is TRBV28, with 9 positions matching TRBD2. Per the germline V gene, CDR1 is MDHEN and CDR2 is SYDVKM. The V segment lost 5 bases and the J segment 3 bases; nucleotides outside the gene matches: 14. The CDR3 covers 17 residues. This CDR3 reads CASSAYRRRLADYEQYF. Written as DNA, the CDR3 is TGTGCCAGCAGTGCTTACCGGAGGAGACTAGCGGACTACGAGCAGTACTTC.

The chain uses TRBV15 and TRBJ2-1, with 9 bases lining up with TRBD2. The J segment lost 5 bases and the V segment lost 0 bases, leaving 8 bases of the junction unmatched. CDR3 length: 17 residues. Germline V lookup: CDR1 LNHNV, CDR2 YYDKDF (reference sequence). The CDR3 DNA reads as TGTGCCACCAGCAGAGATACCGGGACTAGCCAAAACAATGAGCAGTTCTTC. It yields the protein CATSRDTGTSQNNEQFF.

The chain uses TRBV5-6 and TRBJ2-3; no clear D gene. V lost 4 bases and J 0 bases, leaving 18 bases between the germline ends. Germline CDR1 reads SGHDT; CDR2 reads YYEEEE. The CDR3 is 17 residues long. CDR3 sequence reads: CASSPYTRVPSTDTQYF. In DNA, the CDR3 is TGTGCCAGCAGCCCCTATACTCGGGTTCCTAGCACAGATACGCAGTATTTT.

The chain employs TRBV11-2 and TRBJ2-1; D gene unclear. CDR1 is SGHAT, CDR2 FQNNGV, per germline. V dropped 5 bases and J dropped 10 bases, with 9 bases sitting between them. The CDR3 spans 11 residues. The CDR3 protein is CASSPMREQFF. The CDR3 bases are TGTGCCAGCAGCCCAATGAGGGAGCAGTTCTTC.

V usage is TRBV29-1 and J usage is TRBJ2-7; no clear D gene. The CDR3 runs to 13 residues. The germline V and J ends were trimmed by 6 bases and 7 bases, with 19 bases remaining between them. Germline V gene lookup returns CDR1 SQVTM and CDR2 ANQGSEA. The CDR3 nucleotides are TGCAGCGTCCCCCCGCCCTACGCCGATGAGCAGTACTTC. It is translated as CSVPPPYADEQYF.

V and J are TRBV29-1 and TRBJ1-2; D unclear. The CDR3 covers 12 residues. V gave up 5 bases and J gave up 8 bases, with 15 bases separating them. CDR1 SQVTM and CDR2 ANQGSEA come from the germline V gene. In DNA, the CDR3 is TGCAGCGTTCGGGAGACAATGGGAGGCTACACCTTC. It codes for CSVRETMGGYTF. Full variable domain (missing parts from reference TRBV29-1 and TRBJ1-2): SAVISQKPSRDICQRGTSLTIQCQVDSQVTMMFWYRQQPGQSLTLIATANQGSEATYESGFVIDKFPISRPNLTFSTLTVSNMSPEDSSIYLCSVRETMGGYTFGSGTRLTVV.

The rearrangement links TRBV11-2 to TRBJ2-7, with 10 nucleotides matching TRBD2. Trimming cost V 0 bases and J 4 bases; bases outside gene matches: 9. The germline CDR1 and CDR2 sequences are SGHAT and FQNNGV. CDR3 length: 17 amino acids. The CDR3 nucleotides are TGTGCCAGCAGCTTAGATAAGCTAGCGGGAGTCTTTTACGAGCAGTACTTC. It is translated as CASSLDKLAGVFYEQYF.

CDR3 residues: CASSHADSLIRTEAFF. The CDR3 DNA is TGCGCCAGCAGCCACGCCGACTCATTGATTCGTACTGAAGCTTTCTTT. The chain recombines TRBV4-1 with TRBJ1-1; D not certain. Germline CDR1 reads MGHRA; CDR2 reads YSYEKL. This CDR3 spans 16 amino acids. V gave up 3 bases and J gave up 5 bases, with 19 bases separating them.

In this sample, this clone turned up a few times. The V call is TRBV13, the J call TRBJ2-2; perhaps TRBD2 as D (6 bases). V was trimmed by 5 bases and J by 2 bases, leaving 9 bases between them. CDR1 PRHDT and CDR2 FYEKMQ come from the germline V gene (reference sequence). The CDR3 loop spans 14 amino acids. The CDR3 loop is CASSMGLNTGELFF. CDR3 bases: TGTGCCAGCAGCATGGGACTCAACACCGGGGAGCTGTTTTTT.

This clone is a singleton in its sample. The V call is TRBV28, the J call TRBJ1-3; D is possibly TRBD1 (6 bases). CDR3 length: 15 residues. CDR1 and CDR2 (germline): MDHEN, SYDVKM. Trimming pared 6 bases from V and 4 bases from J, leaving 16 bases between. The CDR3 coding sequence is TGTGCCAGCAGCGACAGGACACCGGGGGGAAACACCATATATTTT. Translation: CASSDRTPGGNTIYF.

V usage is TRBV28 and J usage is TRBJ1-5; tentatively, D is TRBD1 (5 bases). The CDR3 is 17 residues long. V was clipped by 5 bases and J by 1 base, with 18 bases between them. Germline V CDR1 and CDR2: MDHEN, SYDVKM. The CDR3 sequence is CASSPRPGRGSNQPQHF. The CDR3 DNA reads TGTGCCAGCAGTCCCCGGCCGGGTCGGGGGAGCAATCAGCCCCAGCATTTT.

This chain uses TRBV2 with TRBJ2-1; 12 nucleotides align to TRBD2. The CDR3 consists of 18 residues. V gave up 10 bases and J gave up 3 bases; unmatched junction bases: 16. Germline loops: CDR1 SNHLY, CDR2 FYNNEI. Here the CDR3 DNA reads TGTGCCATATTCTACCCCGCTAGCGGGGGGGAAAACTACAATGAGCAGTTCTTC. Its translation: CAIFYPASGGENYNEQFF.

The chain recombines TRBV9 with TRBJ2-7; a possible D gene is TRBD1 (5 bases). The V end lost 0 bases, the J end lost 1 base, and 8 bases lay between the germline ends. The CDR3 runs to 14 residues. The germline gives CDR1 SGDLS, CDR2 YYNGEE. The CDR3 bases are TGTGCCAGCAGCGTAGCCGCAGGGTCCTACGAGCAGTACTTC. Translation gives CASSVAAGSYEQYF.

The CDR3 coding sequence is TGTGCCAGCAGCTCGTCAGATACGCAGTATTTT. Protein: CASSSSDTQYF. This chain uses TRBV7-2 with TRBJ2-3; no firm D call. The germline CDR1 and CDR2 sequences are SGHTA and FQGNSA. V lost 4 bases and J 4 bases, leaving 3 bases between the germline ends. This CDR3 has 11 amino acids.